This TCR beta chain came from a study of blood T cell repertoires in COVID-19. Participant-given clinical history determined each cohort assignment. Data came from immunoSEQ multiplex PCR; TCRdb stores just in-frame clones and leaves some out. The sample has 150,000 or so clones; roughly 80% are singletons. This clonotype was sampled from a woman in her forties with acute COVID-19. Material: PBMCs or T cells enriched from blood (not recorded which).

CDR3 bases: TGTGCAGGAGGGGTTTCCTATGGCTACACCTTC. Amino acids: CAGGVSYGYTF. The genes are TRBV30 and TRBJ1-2, with D maybe TRBD1 (5 bases). Germline CDR1 reads GTSNPN; CDR2 reads SVGIG (reference sequence). CDR3 length equals 11 residues.